The sample holds many counts of the clone carrying this TCR beta chain. These data are taken from a study of human T cells and chemical hapten exposure. Individual cDNA molecules (in the library) carried attached unique molecular identifiers. In TCRdb, the RACE reads were re-called with MiXCR into one record per CDR3 protein. The data contain a few hundred thousand distinct CDR3 sequences, about 4.8% of them singletons. Time point indicated: patch test 1, 2 weeks after DPC sensitization. Treatment here: therapeutic diphenylcyclopropenone sensitization with weekly scalp DPC. The receptor's source is a woman in her forties or fifties with alopecia areata. Some clones in this sample may be carry-over from other donors' samples. Source: whole blood, taken in connection with sensitization to the hapten diphenylcyclopropenone (DPC).

CDR3 coding DNA: TGTGCCAGCACCCTCGGGGGGCCTGATCACGAGCAGTACTTC. This encodes CASTLGGPDHEQYF. This rearrangement joins TRBV12-3 or TRBV12-4 to TRBJ2-7; perhaps TRBD2 as D (7 bases). V was trimmed by 7 bases and J by 5 bases, leaving 18 bases between them. CDR3 size: 14 residues.